The clone carrying this T cell receptor beta chain was observed many times. Its target is not known. Using its own MiXCR run on the reads, TCRdb lists one record per CDR3 protein. The sample lists around 230,000 distinct CDR3 sequences, around 6.6% seen once, with more than 5.5% in the top ten. The CDR3 has 14 amino acids. Trimming cost V 5 bases and J 8 bases, with 18 bases left between them. CDR1 is SGHTA and CDR2 is FQGNSA in the germline V gene. The data originate from a study of T cell repertoires in cytomegalovirus infection. Study outcomes and limitations: Ex vivo, HLA-C-restricted CMV-specific TCR beta clonotypes prevailed over the rest of the response.

This clonotype was obtained from a human donor in good health (CMV status not recorded). Some clones in this sample may be carry-over from other donors' samples. Sequenced: PBMCs. V usage is TRBV7-2 and J usage is TRBJ1-2, with D possibly being TRBD1 (6 bases). The DNA for the CDR3 is TGTGCCAGCAGCCGAAATGTGGGGGGCGGAGGCTACACCTTC. This gives the protein CASSRNVGGGGYTF. The entire variable domain, with the rest obtained from reference TRBV7-2 and TRBJ1-2, is as follows: GAGVSQSPSNKVTEKGKDVELRCDPISGHTALYWYRQSLGQGLEFLIYFQGNSAPDKSGLPSDRFSAERTGGSVSTLTIQRTQQEDSAVYLCASSRNVGGGGYTFGSGTRLTVV.